Following are 10 T cell receptor beta chains from one sample sequenced in a study of blood T cell repertoires in COVID-19. Produced via immunoSEQ multiplex PCR; TCRdb's table is partial and in-frame only. The sample holds just over 150,000 clones, around 89% seen once. Sequencing was done on a sample of peripheral blood. The receptors derive from a woman in her 40s with acute or convalescent COVID-19.

The V call is TRBV28, the J call TRBJ2-4; 9 bases map to TRBD1. Trimming at V came to 3 bases and at J to 9 bases, leaving 15 bases not matched to a gene. This CDR3 has 17 amino acids. Germline CDR1 MDHEN, CDR2 SYDVKM. The CDR3 DNA is TGTGCCAGCAGTTTCCCCAACAGCACAGGGGGCAATATCATTCAGTACTTC. Translating gives CASSFPNSTGGNIIQYF.

J is TRBJ2-1 and V is TRBV3-1 (or the pseudogene TRBV3-2), with 9 bases lining up with TRBD1. V lost 4 bases, J lost 10 bases, and 11 bases stayed unmatched. The CDR3 consists of 15 residues. Germline CDR1 LGHDT, CDR2 YNNKEL (reference sequence). The CDR3 protein is CASSPRDREAEEQFF. CDR3 bases: TGTGCCAGCAGCCCCCGGGACAGGGAGGCCGAGGAGCAGTTCTTC.

This clone came up once. V and J are TRBV5-4 and TRBJ2-7; tentatively, D is TRBD1 (7 bases). CDR3 length: 17 residues. CDR1 and CDR2 (germline): SGHNT, YYREEE (reference sequence). V was clipped by 7 bases and J by 1 base, with 24 bases between them. This chain's CDR3 is CASHSGGTAQRSYEQYF. The CDR3 coding sequence is TGTGCCAGCCACAGTGGAGGGACAGCCCAAAGGTCCTACGAGCAGTACTTC.

The table lists this clone with a few counts. This sample includes further DNA sequences coding for the same CDR3. The V and J genes are TRBV7-3 and TRBJ1-1; D is possibly TRBD1 (5 bases). V lost 4 bases, J lost 8 bases, and 14 bases lay in between. The CDR3 covers 13 residues. Germline V gene data show CDR1 as SGHTA and CDR2 as FQGTGA. The CDR3 spells CASSSQQGAEAFF. DNA of the CDR3: TGTGCCAGCAGCTCCCAGCAAGGGGCCGAAGCTTTCTTT.

V is TRBV7-2 and J is TRBJ1-3; D unresolved. V lost 2 bases and J lost 0, with 8 bases in between. The CDR3 is made up of 15 amino acids. In germline, CDR1 is SGHTA, CDR2 FQGNSA. The CDR3 here is CASSLNAGSGNTIYF. Written as DNA, the CDR3 is TGTGCCAGCAGCTTAAACGCAGGCTCTGGAAACACCATATATTTT.

The chain is built from TRBV30 and TRBJ2-7, with 8 positions matching TRBD1. The CDR3 contains 13 residues. Per germline, CDR1 GTSNPN and CDR2 SVGIG (reference sequence). V dropped 1 base and J dropped 6; count of bases not matched to a gene: 5. CDR3 region: CAWSDRTGSEQYF. The DNA for the CDR3 is TGTGCCTGGAGTGATAGGACAGGGAGCGAGCAGTACTTC.

The chain links TRBV3-1 (or the pseudogene TRBV3-2) to TRBJ1-4; a weak D match, TRBD1 (5 bases). The CDR3 has 14 amino acids. In germline, CDR1 is LGHDT, CDR2 YNNKEL (reference sequence). V lost 5 bases, J lost 7 bases, and 14 bases lay in between. The CDR3 region is CASSFRRGGEKLFF. The CDR3 DNA sequence: TGTGCCAGCAGCTTCAGGCGGGGGGGTGAAAAACTGTTTTTT.

The rearrangement uses TRBV9 and TRBJ2-1; D not resolved. The CDR3 loop spans 16 amino acids. Germline CDR1 and CDR2: SGDLS and YYNGEE. Trimming left V 0 bases short and J 0 bases short, with 10 bases between. The CDR3 bases are TGTGCCAGCAGCGTAGGGAGCGTTAGCTCCTACAATGAGCAGTTCTTC. Its translation: CASSVGSVSSYNEQFF.

The sample holds one count of this clone. The same CDR3 can be traced to other DNA sequences in this sample. The V gene is TRBV11-2, the J gene TRBJ1-5, with D unresolved. Trimming removed 0 bases at V and 4 bases at J, with 4 bases between. Germline loops: CDR1 SGHAT, CDR2 FQNNGV. The CDR3 is 13 amino acids. CDR3 sequence (DNA): TGTGCCAGCAGCTTAGACCGGAATCAGCCCCAGCATTTT. Protein: CASSLDRNQPQHF.

The chain links TRBV7-8 to TRBJ2-7; 9 bases are a match to TRBD1. Trimming took 3 bases from V and 6 from J; bases not matched to a gene: 6. Germline values: CDR1 SGHVS, CDR2 FQNEAQ. CDR3 length: 14 residues. CDR3 protein: CASSFPGQGSEQYF. As DNA, the CDR3 is TGTGCCAGCAGCTTTCCGGGACAGGGAAGCGAGCAGTACTTC.